The rows below give T cell receptor beta chains drawn from one sample of a study of PD-1 blockade in classical Hodgkin lymphoma. Here immunoSEQ multiplex PCR was the method, and the copy in TCRdb shows in-frame clones only, minus some. Found here are 80,000 to 100,000 clones, 81% of them singletons; the top ten hold roughly 15%. The sequencing here drew on peripheral blood mononuclear cells (PBMCs), taken before the second cycle of nivolumab. The receptor source for this set is a human donor with classical Hodgkin lymphoma. The conserved cysteine and the conserved F or W are not part of the CDR3 here. The listing skips clone size in some rows; elsewhere it reads once, few, many or a size class.

v_call,cdr3_length,j_call,clone_size,cdr3_aa
TRBV7-9,10,TRBJ2-7,NA,ASRFGQFEQY
TRBV10-2,14,TRBJ2-7,NA,ASSGPRGSGAYEQY
TRBV5-1,11,TRBJ2-7,NA,ASGTGGNYEQY
TRBV11-2,11,TRBJ1-1,NA,ASRGGGNTEAF
TRBV11-2,12,TRBJ2-7,NA,ASSPGAYRYEQY
TRBV5-4,11,TRBJ2-5,NA,ASSLRGGETQY
TRBV5-1,14,TRBJ2-5,NA,ASSFLQGVGAETQY
TRBV5-1,13,TRBJ2-2,NA,ASSLGRSLTGELF
TRBV9,14,TRBJ1-3,NA,ASSVVDRFPGNTIY
TRBV5-5,16,TRBJ2-2,once,ASSRGLAGAVDAGELF
TRBV6-5,13,TRBJ1-2,NA,ASRLGQGNNYGYT
TRBV5-1,10,TRBJ2-6,few,ASSSGANVLT
TRBV12-5,11,TRBJ2-1,NA,ASGLAPYNEQF
TRBV7-6,13,TRBJ2-1,NA,ASSFASGRYNEQF
TRBV18,13,TRBJ1-1,NA,ASSRRDRQNTEAF
TRBV5-1,14,TRBJ2-7,once,ASSFPMQGGPYEQY
TRBV9,14,TRBJ2-7,NA,ASSPRDTWSSYEQY
TRBV4-2,13,TRBJ2-3,NA,ASSLGTVRTDTQY